This TCR beta chain comes out of a study of tumor and adjacent non-tumor tissue in lung cancer. Study-level background: The patients, 10 men and 4 or 5 women, were about 30 to 85 with stage I to III disease.

CDR3 size: 14 residues. V dropped 3 bases and J dropped 7 bases, with 16 bases sitting between them. Germline V CDR1 and CDR2: SGHNT, YYREEE (reference sequence). The library came from three nested PCR rounds adapted from ARM-PCR protocols. TCRdb redid the calling of the multiplex PCR reads with MiXCR, one entry per CDR3 protein. The sample shows tens of thousands of distinct CDR3 sequences, around 60% of them seen only once. This clonotype came up a few times. Its antigen remains unidentified. A clone one base away is much larger, so this may be a read error. The template was RNA from unsorted bulk tissue. Distant lung tissue was collected more than 3 cm away from the tumor edge. Overall study findings and caveats: In normal lung, the top 100 clones were significantly more dominant than in tumor. Higher tumor TCR diversity was associated with shorter survival.

The receptor comes from an older woman with non-small cell lung cancer. The sequencing input was distant non-tumor lung tissue. This sequence joins TRBV5-4 and TRBJ1-2, with a weak D call TRBD1 (5 bases). CDR3 sequence (DNA): TGTGCCAGCAGCTCGCAAGGGGCTCTCTCTGGCTACACCTTC. It is translated as CASSSQGALSGYTF.